This is a list of T cell receptor beta chains from one sample in a study of beta chain features in type 1 diabetes. Measured with immunoSEQ multiplex PCR; TCRdb has only the in-frame clones, and not every one. In the table there are fewer than 200,000 clones, over 7.5% of which are singletons. Sample: central memory CD4+ T cells from blood. The source is a man between 18 and 35 years old in good health. CDR3s include the opening cysteine and the closing phenylalanine or tryptophan. The D gene is left open where the match is weak. Only some rows state a clone size, as once, few, many or a class for expanded clones.

J gene: TRBJ2-1; clone size: many; V gene: TRBV21-1; D gene: .; CDR3 DNA: TGTGCCAGCAGCAGAAAAGGGAGTGGGGTAGCGGGAGAGGGCAATGAGCAGTTCTTC; CDR3 protein: CASSRKGSGVAGEGNEQFF
J gene: TRBJ1-2; clone size: .; V gene: TRBV6-6; D gene: .; CDR3 DNA: TGTGCCAGCAGTGTCAACTTGAGGGACACCTATGGCTACACCTTC; CDR3 protein: CASSVNLRDTYGYTF
J gene: TRBJ2-5; clone size: few; V gene: TRBV7-9; D gene: TRBD1; CDR3 DNA: TGTGCCAGCAGCCTAACAGGGGTAGAGACCCAGTACTTC; CDR3 protein: CASSLTGVETQYF
J gene: TRBJ2-7; clone size: few; V gene: TRBV4-2; D gene: .; CDR3 DNA: TGTGCCAGCAGCCCTACTGGGGAGCCCTCCTACGAGCAGTACTTC; CDR3 protein: CASSPTGEPSYEQYF
J gene: TRBJ2-5; clone size: .; V gene: TRBV19; D gene: TRBD1; CDR3 DNA: TGTGCCAGTAGTATTACAGGGGGCAGTGGAGAGACCCAGTACTTC; CDR3 protein: CASSITGGSGETQYF
J gene: TRBJ2-2; clone size: .; V gene: TRBV5-1; D gene: TRBD2; CDR3 DNA: TGCGCCAGCAGCGAAAGACTAGCGGCGATAAAAACCGGGGAGCTGTTTTTT; CDR3 protein: CASSERLAAIKTGELFF
J gene: TRBJ2-7; clone size: .; V gene: TRBV30; D gene: TRBD2; CDR3 DNA: TGTGCCTGGGAACTAGCGGGGTCTTCCTACGAGCAGTACTTC; CDR3 protein: CAWELAGSSYEQYF
J gene: TRBJ2-1; clone size: few; V gene: TRBV15; D gene: TRBD2; CDR3 DNA: TGTGCCACCAGCAGAGATAAGTCGGGACTAGCGGACAATGAGCAGTTCTTC; CDR3 protein: CATSRDKSGLADNEQFF
J gene: TRBJ1-1; clone size: .; V gene: TRBV7-9; D gene: .; CDR3 DNA: TGTGCCAGCAGCGTCACAGGGATGAACACTGAAGCTTTCTTT; CDR3 protein: CASSVTGMNTEAFF
J gene: TRBJ2-5; clone size: .; V gene: TRBV30; D gene: .; CDR3 DNA: TGTGCCTGGAAATCGAACTCGGGGTACCAAGAGACCCAGTACTTC; CDR3 protein: CAWKSNSGYQETQYF
J gene: TRBJ2-1; clone size: few; V gene: TRBV6-5; D gene: .; CDR3 DNA: TGTGCCAGCAGTTCATATTCTCGGGACAATGAGCAGTTCTTC; CDR3 protein: CASSSYSRDNEQFF
J gene: TRBJ2-3; clone size: .; V gene: TRBV28; D gene: TRBD2; CDR3 DNA: TGTGCCAGCATGGAAGGTCTCGCGGGAGGATTCACAGATACGCAGTATTTT; CDR3 protein: CASMEGLAGGFTDTQYF
J gene: TRBJ2-5; clone size: few; V gene: TRBV10-3; D gene: .; CDR3 DNA: TGTGCCATCAGTGTCGAGCCCCAAGAGACCCAGTACTTC; CDR3 protein: CAISVEPQETQYF
J gene: TRBJ2-5; clone size: .; V gene: TRBV11-3; D gene: TRBD2; CDR3 DNA: TGTGCCAGCAGCGGGGGGGACCAAGAGACCCAGTACTTC; CDR3 protein: CASSGGDQETQYF
J gene: TRBJ2-5; clone size: few; V gene: TRBV7-9; D gene: TRBD1; CDR3 DNA: TGTGCCAGCAGCCCACAGGGGGCAGGGGAGACCCAGTACTTC; CDR3 protein: CASSPQGAGETQYF
J gene: TRBJ2-7; clone size: few; V gene: TRBV7-3; D gene: TRBD2; CDR3 DNA: TGTGCCAGCAGCTTAAGTGGTGACCAAGCGGGAGAGCAGTACTTC; CDR3 protein: CASSLSGDQAGEQYF
J gene: TRBJ2-5; clone size: .; V gene: TRBV2; D gene: TRBD1; CDR3 DNA: TGTGCCAGCACTACAGGGGCGAGCGAGACCCAGTACTTC; CDR3 protein: CASTTGASETQYF
J gene: TRBJ2-7; clone size: few; V gene: TRBV7-2; D gene: .; CDR3 DNA: TGTGCCAGCAGCTTAGGGACAGCCTACGAGCAGTACTTC; CDR3 protein: CASSLGTAYEQYF
J gene: TRBJ2-4; clone size: .; V gene: TRBV7-9; D gene: TRBD1; CDR3 DNA: TGTGCCAGCAGCTTAGGGGACAGGGTTGTAAACATTCAGTACTTC; CDR3 protein: CASSLGDRVVNIQYF
J gene: TRBJ1-2; clone size: few; V gene: TRBV30; D gene: .; CDR3 DNA: TGTGCCTGGAGAAGTAAGAGGGCGAGCTCGAATGGCTACACCTTC; CDR3 protein: CAWRSKRASSNGYTF
J gene: TRBJ2-1; clone size: few; V gene: TRBV7-9; D gene: TRBD2; CDR3 DNA: TGTGCCAGCAGCTTCCCGTCGCGGGGGGTGAACATTGAGCAGTTCTTC; CDR3 protein: CASSFPSRGVNIEQFF
J gene: TRBJ2-7; clone size: few; V gene: TRBV28; D gene: TRBD2; CDR3 DNA: TGTGCCAGCAGTTTCGCGGGAGACTACGAGCAGTACTTC; CDR3 protein: CASSFAGDYEQYF
J gene: TRBJ2-5; clone size: few; V gene: TRBV28; D gene: TRBD1; CDR3 DNA: TGTGCCAGCAGCTCTCCGGGACAGCAAGAGACCCAGTACTTC; CDR3 protein: CASSSPGQQETQYF
J gene: TRBJ1-2; clone size: few; V gene: TRBV27; D gene: TRBD1; CDR3 DNA: TGTGCCAGCAGTCTCAAAGGATTTGGGACAGGGTTTATTGGCTACACCTTC; CDR3 protein: CASSLKGFGTGFIGYTF
J gene: TRBJ1-1; clone size: .; V gene: TRBV15; D gene: TRBD1; CDR3 DNA: TGTGCCACCAGCAGAGATCTGGGACAGGGGAACACTGAAGCTTTCTTT; CDR3 protein: CATSRDLGQGNTEAFF
J gene: TRBJ2-2; clone size: .; V gene: TRBV5-4; D gene: .; CDR3 DNA: TGTGCCAGCAGCTTGAGAGCCTACCGCACCGGGGAGCTGTTTTTT; CDR3 protein: CASSLRAYRTGELFF
J gene: TRBJ2-5; clone size: .; V gene: TRBV7-2; D gene: .; CDR3 DNA: TGTGCCAGCAGCTTGGGGACTTCCCAAGAGACCCAGTACTTC; CDR3 protein: CASSLGTSQETQYF